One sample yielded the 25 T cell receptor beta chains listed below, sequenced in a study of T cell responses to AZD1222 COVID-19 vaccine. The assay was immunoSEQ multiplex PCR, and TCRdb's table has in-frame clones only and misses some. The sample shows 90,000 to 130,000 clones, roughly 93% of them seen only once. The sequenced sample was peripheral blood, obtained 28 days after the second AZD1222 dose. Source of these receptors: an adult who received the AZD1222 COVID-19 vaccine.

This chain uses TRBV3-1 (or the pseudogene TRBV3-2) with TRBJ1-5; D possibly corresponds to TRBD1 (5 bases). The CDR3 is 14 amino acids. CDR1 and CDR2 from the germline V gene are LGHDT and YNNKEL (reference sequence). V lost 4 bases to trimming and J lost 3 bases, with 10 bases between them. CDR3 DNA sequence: TGTGCCAGCAGCCCAACGGGGCACAATCAGCCCCAGCATTTT. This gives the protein CASSPTGHNQPQHF.

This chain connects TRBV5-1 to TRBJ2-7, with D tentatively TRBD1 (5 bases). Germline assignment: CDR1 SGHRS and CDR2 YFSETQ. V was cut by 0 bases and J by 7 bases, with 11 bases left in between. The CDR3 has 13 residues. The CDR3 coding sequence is TGCGCCAGCAGCTTGGGGCAGGGCCGGGAGCAGTACTTC. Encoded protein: CASSLGQGREQYF.

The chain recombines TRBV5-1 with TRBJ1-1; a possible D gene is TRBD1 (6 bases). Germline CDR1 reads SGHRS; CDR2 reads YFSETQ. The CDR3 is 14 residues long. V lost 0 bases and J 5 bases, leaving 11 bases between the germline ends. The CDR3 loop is CASSLGGPWTEAFF. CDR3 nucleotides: TGCGCCAGCAGCTTGGGGGGGCCGTGGACTGAAGCTTTCTTT.

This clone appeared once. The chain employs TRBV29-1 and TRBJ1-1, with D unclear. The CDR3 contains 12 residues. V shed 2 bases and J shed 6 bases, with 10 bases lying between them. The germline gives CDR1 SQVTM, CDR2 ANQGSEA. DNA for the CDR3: TGCAGCGTTGAAACCCGGGAGGCTGAAGCTTTCTTT. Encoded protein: CSVETREAEAFF.

The CDR3 sequence: CASSVAKTGTTIYF. The CDR3 nucleotides read TGTGCCAGCAGCGTCGCCAAGACAGGTACCACCATATATTTT. The chain is built from TRBV6-5 and TRBJ1-3, with a weak D call TRBD1 (6 bases). V lost 6 bases, J lost 9 bases, and 18 bases lay in between. Germline V gene data show CDR1 as MNHEY and CDR2 as SVGAGI. This CDR3 has 14 amino acids.

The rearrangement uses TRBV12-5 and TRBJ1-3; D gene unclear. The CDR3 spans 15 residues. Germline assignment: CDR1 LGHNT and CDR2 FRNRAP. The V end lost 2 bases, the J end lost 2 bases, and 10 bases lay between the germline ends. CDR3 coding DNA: TGTGCTAGTGGTTTGATCCCGGGGACTGGAAACACCATATATTTT. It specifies CASGLIPGTGNTIYF. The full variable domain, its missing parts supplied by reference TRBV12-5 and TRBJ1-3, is DARVTQTPRHKVTEMGQEVTMRCQPILGHNTVFWYRQTMMQGLELLAYFRNRAPLDDSGMPKDRFSAEMPDATLATLKIQPSEPRDSAVYFCASGLIPGTGNTIYFGEGSWLTVV.

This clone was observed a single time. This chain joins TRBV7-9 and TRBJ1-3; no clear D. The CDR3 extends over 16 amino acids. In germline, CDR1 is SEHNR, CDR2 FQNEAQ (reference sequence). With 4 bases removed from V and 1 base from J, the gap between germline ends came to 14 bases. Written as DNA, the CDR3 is TGTGCCAGCAGCTATCTAAGACGCTCGTCTGGAAACACCATATATTTT. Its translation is CASSYLRRSSGNTIYF. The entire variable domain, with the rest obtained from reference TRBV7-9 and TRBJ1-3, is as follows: DTGVSQNPRHKITKRGQNVTFRCDPISEHNRLYWYRQTLGQGPEFLTYFQNEAQLEKSRLLSDRFSAERPKGSFSTLEIQRTEQGDSAMYLCASSYLRRSSGNTIYFGEGSWLTVV.

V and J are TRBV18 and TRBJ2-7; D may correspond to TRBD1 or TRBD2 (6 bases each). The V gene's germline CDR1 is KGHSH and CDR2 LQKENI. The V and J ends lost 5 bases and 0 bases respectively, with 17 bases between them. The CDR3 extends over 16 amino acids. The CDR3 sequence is CASSLRGQVSSYEQYF. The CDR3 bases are TGTGCCAGCTCATTACGGGGGCAGGTCAGCTCCTACGAGCAGTACTTC.

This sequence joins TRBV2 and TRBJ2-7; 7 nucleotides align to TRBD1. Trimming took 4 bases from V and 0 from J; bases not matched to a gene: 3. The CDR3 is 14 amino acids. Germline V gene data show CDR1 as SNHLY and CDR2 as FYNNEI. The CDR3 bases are TGTGCCAGCAGTGTACAGGGGAGCTCCTACGAGCAGTACTTC. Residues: CASSVQGSSYEQYF.

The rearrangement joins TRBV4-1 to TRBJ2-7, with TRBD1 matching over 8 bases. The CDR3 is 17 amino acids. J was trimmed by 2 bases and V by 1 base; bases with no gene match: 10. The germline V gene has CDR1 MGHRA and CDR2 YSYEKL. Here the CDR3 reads CASSQGNMGQATYEQYF. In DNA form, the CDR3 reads TGCGCCAGCAGCCAAGGTAACATGGGACAGGCTACCTACGAGCAGTACTTC.

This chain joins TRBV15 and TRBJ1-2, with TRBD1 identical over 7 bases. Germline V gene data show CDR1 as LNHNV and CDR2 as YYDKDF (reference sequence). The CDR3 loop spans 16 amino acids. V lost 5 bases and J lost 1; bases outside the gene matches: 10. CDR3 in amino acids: CATSSPRDSFNYGYTF. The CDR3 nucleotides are TGTGCCACCAGCTCCCCGAGGGACAGCTTTAACTATGGCTACACCTTC.

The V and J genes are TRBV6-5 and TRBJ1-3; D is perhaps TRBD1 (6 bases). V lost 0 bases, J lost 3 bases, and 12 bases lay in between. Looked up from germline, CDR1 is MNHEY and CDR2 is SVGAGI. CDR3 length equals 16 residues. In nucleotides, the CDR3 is TGTGCCAGCAGTTACTCGGGGGACAAAAGTGGAAACACCATATATTTT. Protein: CASSYSGDKSGNTIYF.

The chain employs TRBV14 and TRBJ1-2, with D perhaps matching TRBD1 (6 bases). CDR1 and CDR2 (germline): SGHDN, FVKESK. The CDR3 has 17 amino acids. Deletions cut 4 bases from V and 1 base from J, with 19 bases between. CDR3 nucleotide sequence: TGTGCCAGCAGCCGTTCAGACCACAGGGACTTTAACTATGGCTACACCTTC. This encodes CASSRSDHRDFNYGYTF.

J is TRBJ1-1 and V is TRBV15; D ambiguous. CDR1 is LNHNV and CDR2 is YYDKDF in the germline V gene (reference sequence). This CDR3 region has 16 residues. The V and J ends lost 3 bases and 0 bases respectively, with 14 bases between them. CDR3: CATSSSRRPVNTEAFF. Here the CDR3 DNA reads TGTGCCACCAGCAGTTCTCGTCGTCCCGTGAACACTGAAGCTTTCTTT.

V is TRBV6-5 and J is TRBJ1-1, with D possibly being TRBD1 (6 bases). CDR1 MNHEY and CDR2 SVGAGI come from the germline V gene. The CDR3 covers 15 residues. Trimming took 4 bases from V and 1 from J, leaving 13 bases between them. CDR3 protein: CASSSRQEPNTEAFF. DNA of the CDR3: TGTGCCAGCAGTTCCCGACAGGAGCCGAACACTGAAGCTTTCTTT.

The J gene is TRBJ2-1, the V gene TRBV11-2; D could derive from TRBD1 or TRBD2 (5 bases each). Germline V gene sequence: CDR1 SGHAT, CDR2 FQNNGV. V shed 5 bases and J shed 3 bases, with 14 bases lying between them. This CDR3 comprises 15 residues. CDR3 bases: TGTGCCAGCAGCCCCGGGACGGGATACTACAATGAGCAGTTCTTC. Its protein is CASSPGTGYYNEQFF.

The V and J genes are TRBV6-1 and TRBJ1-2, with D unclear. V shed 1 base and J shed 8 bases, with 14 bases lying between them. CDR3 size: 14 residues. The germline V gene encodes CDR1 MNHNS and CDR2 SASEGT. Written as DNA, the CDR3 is TGTGCCAGCAGTGAAGTCCTGGGATTTCAAGGCTACACCTTC. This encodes CASSEVLGFQGYTF.

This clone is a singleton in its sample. Here the CDR3 DNA reads TGTGCCAGCCGACCGGACTCCATCGACTACGAGCAGTACTTC. Its translation is CASRPDSIDYEQYF. J is TRBJ2-7 and V is TRBV6-4; TRBD2 might be the D (5 bases). CDR3 size: 14 residues. CDR1 and CDR2 from the germline V gene are MRHNA and SNTAGT. Between the trimmed V and J ends, which lost 8 bases and 3 bases, there was a span of 17 bases.

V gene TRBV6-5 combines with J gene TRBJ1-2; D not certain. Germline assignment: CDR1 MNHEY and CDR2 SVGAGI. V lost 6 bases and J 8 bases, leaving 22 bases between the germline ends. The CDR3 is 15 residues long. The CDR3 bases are TGTGCCAGCAGCACCGGGCCGATTTCCTCTGGGGGCTACACCTTC. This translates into CASSTGPISSGGYTF.

CDR3 region: CASSQQGALNQPQHF. CDR3 bases: TGTGCCAGCAGCCAGCAGGGGGCTCTAAATCAGCCCCAGCATTTT. The rearrangement links TRBV5-5 to TRBJ1-5; 8 positions match TRBD1. V trimming: 4 bases; J trimming: 4 bases; junction bases outside the gene matches: 7. The CDR3 is 15 residues long. CDR1 SGHKS and CDR2 YYEKEE come from the germline V gene (reference sequence).

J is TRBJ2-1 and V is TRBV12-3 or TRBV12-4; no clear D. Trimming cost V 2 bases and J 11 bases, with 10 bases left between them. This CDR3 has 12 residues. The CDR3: CASSLMVKKQFF. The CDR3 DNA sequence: TGTGCCAGCAGTTTAATGGTGAAAAAGCAGTTCTTC.

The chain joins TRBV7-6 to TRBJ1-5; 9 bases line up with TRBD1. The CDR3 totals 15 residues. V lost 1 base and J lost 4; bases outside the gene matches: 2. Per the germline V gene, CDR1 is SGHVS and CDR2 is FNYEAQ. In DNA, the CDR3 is TGTGCCAGCAGCTTAGAGGGACAGGGTAATCAGCCCCAGCATTTT. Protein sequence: CASSLEGQGNQPQHF.

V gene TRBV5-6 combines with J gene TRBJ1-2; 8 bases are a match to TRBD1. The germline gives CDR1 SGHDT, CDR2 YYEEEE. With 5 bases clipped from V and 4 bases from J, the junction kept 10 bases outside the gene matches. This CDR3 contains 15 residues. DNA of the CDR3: TGTGCCAGCAGTTTGCGTGGGACAGGTGTCTATGGCTACACCTTC. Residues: CASSLRGTGVYGYTF.

CDR3 nucleotides: TGCAGCGTGGTGGGGGGGACTGAAGCTTTCTTT. As protein: CSVVGGTEAFF. V is TRBV29-1 and J is TRBJ1-1; weak D call: TRBD1 (5 bases). CDR1 is SQVTM and CDR2 is ANQGSEA in the germline V gene. The ends were cut back, 6 bases at V and 5 bases at J, with 10 bases in the middle. CDR3 length equals 11 residues.

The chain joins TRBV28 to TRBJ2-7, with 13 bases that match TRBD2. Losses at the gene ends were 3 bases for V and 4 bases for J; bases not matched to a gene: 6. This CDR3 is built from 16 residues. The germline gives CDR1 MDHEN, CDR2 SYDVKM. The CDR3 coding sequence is TGTGCCAGCAGTTTGATTGGACTAGCGGGAGTTTACGAGCAGTACTTC. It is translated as CASSLIGLAGVYEQYF.